This T cell receptor (beta chain) originates from a study of beta chain features in type 1 diabetes. Study as a whole: In age, gender and cell yields, patients were similar to healthy donors. Study-level points and caveats: When cDNA is sequenced, cells with high TCR expression could be over-represented. VDJ junctions from patients with type 1 diabetes contained fewer insertions and more deletions.

Germline V CDR1 and CDR2: LNHDA, SQIVND (reference sequence). There are 19 residues in the CDR3. V was shortened by 5 bases and J by 5 bases, with 27 bases between the two germline ends. What was sequenced were expressed TCRB transcripts, since all of the isolated RNA had been reverse transcribed. Using immunoSEQ multiplex PCR, the repertoire was profiled, and TCRdb retains in-frame clones only, with some absent. The sample yields almost 350,000 clones, around 20% seen once. Concerning this clone: Its specificity is unknown.

Sequenced input: naive CD4+ T cells from blood. The source of this sequence is a woman aged 18-29 years in good health. The chain recombines TRBV19 with TRBJ2-2, with a tentative D call TRBD2 (6 bases). CDR3 bases: TGTGCCAGTAGTTCTCTAGCCCCCGAAGTAGCGGTCTTAACCGGGGAGCTGTTTTTT. Amino acids: CASSSLAPEVAVLTGELFF. Filled out from reference TRBV19 and TRBJ2-2, the complete variable domain reads DGGITQSPKYLFRKEGQNVTLSCEQNLNHDAMYWYRQDPGQGLRLIYYSQIVNDFQKGDIAEGYSVSREKKESFPLTVTSAQKNPTAFYLCASSSLAPEVAVLTGELFFGEGSRLTVL.